The source of this T cell receptor beta chain is a study of shared clonotypes between healthy human individuals. Overall study: CD8 memory received one plate per donor, CD8 naive two, CD4 memory three and CD4 naive three.

Points on this clone: Its antigen is unknown.

The method was immunoSEQ multiplex PCR; TCRdb's version includes in-frame clones alone and lacks a portion of them. Counted here are roughly 700,000 clones, around two thirds occurring once; the ten biggest clones make up under 2%. General observations from the study: The rarefaction results pointed to incomplete sorted-subset sequencing despite large depth. Sampling included only blood; tissue repertoires likely differ.

A CD45RA-negative memory subset and a CD45RA+ naive subset were separated from the CD4+ cells. The clonotype was recovered from a young woman in good health. The source material was memory CD4+ T cells sorted from blood. The subset is: CD45RA-negative fraction.

The CDR3 DNA follows: TGTGCCAGCAGCAAGCGGGGAGATGGGACTAATGAAAAACTGTTTTTT. Protein sequence: CASSKRGDGTNEKLFF. The chain joins TRBV7-2 to TRBJ1-4; D is uncertain. CDR3 length equals 16 residues. V shed 5 bases and J shed 2 bases, with 15 bases lying between them. Germline V lookup: CDR1 SGHTA, CDR2 FQGNSA.